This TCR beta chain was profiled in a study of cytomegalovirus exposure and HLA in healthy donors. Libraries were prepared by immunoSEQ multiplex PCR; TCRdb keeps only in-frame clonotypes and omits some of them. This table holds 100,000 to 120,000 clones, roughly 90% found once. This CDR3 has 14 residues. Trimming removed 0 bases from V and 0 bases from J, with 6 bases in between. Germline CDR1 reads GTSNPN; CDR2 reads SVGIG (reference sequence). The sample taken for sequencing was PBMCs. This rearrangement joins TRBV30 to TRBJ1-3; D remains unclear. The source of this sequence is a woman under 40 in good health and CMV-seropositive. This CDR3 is CAWSVSASGNTIYF. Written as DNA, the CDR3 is TGTGCCTGGAGTGTAAGCGCCTCTGGAAACACCATATATTTT.